The entry below describes one T cell receptor (beta chain). Its antigen is undetermined. The sample originates from a study of CD8+ T cells in alopecia areata. As to treatment: oral pan-JAK inhibitor, 5-10 mg twice daily. The CDR3 loop spans 15 amino acids. With 3 bases clipped from V and 2 bases from J, the junction kept 3 bases outside the gene matches. The germline CDR1 and CDR2 sequences are MNHNS and SASEGT. Reverse transcription of extracted RNA yielded cDNA, which provided the sequencing template. Only in-frame clones appear in the TCRdb table, and some are missing; sequencing was by immunoSEQ multiplex PCR. The sample holds over 150,000 clones, 55% to 75% seen once. Study results and caveats: TCR sharing across patients was less clear than in mice, possibly HLA-related.

Sequenced material: CD4+ T cells sorted from blood, taken at week 24, from a patient treated with tofacitinib. The receptor's source is a human donor with alopecia areata. The rearrangement links TRBV6-1 to TRBJ1-5; TRBD1 aligns across 8 bases. CDR3 loop: CASSDRGRGNQPQHF. CDR3 bases: TGTGCCAGCAGTGACAGGGGGCGAGGCAATCAGCCCCAGCATTTT.